These T cell receptor beta chains were read from a single sample in a study of beta chain features in type 1 diabetes. Libraries were prepared by immunoSEQ multiplex PCR; TCRdb keeps only in-frame clonotypes and omits some of them. The data hold just over 450,000 clones, with roughly 31% observed a single time. The sample comprised naive CD4+ T cells from blood. The source is a man aged 18 to 29 in good health. Both conserved end residues are part of each CDR3. A D gene is named only where the DNA matches it firmly. Where a row states a size, it is once, few, many or the class of an expanded clone; other rows omit it.

length,size,V,D,J,CDR3,DNA
12,many,TRBV28,.,TRBJ2-4,CATGPIKNIQYF,TGTGCCACTGGCCCGATCAAAAACATTCAGTACTTC
18,few,TRBV28,TRBD1,TRBJ2-7,CASSLLILGQGSSYEQYF,TGTGCCAGCAGTTTACTAATTTTGGGACAGGGGAGCTCCTACGAGCAGTACTTC
14,few,TRBV29-1,.,TRBJ1-1,CSVENRAGATEAFF,TGCAGCGTTGAAAACAGGGCGGGCGCCACTGAAGCTTTCTTT
12,.,TRBV2,.,TRBJ1-5,CASSHAEGPQHF,TGTGCCAGCAGTCACGCCGAAGGGCCCCAGCATTTT
15,few,TRBV6-5,TRBD2,TRBJ2-1,CASSPRGGRGNEQFF,TGTGCCAGCAGTCCACGGGGTGGGAGGGGAAATGAGCAGTTCTTC
14,.,TRBV28,.,TRBJ2-7,CASSSRDHSYEQYF,TGTGCCAGCAGTTCCCGGGATCACTCCTACGAGCAGTACTTC
14,.,TRBV28,.,TRBJ1-5,CASRLPRDVQPQHF,TGTGCCAGCAGACTCCCCAGGGACGTTCAGCCCCAGCATTTT
17,.,TRBV11-2,TRBD1,TRBJ2-5,CASSFSTGGKVDGTQYF,TGTGCCAGCAGCTTCAGCACAGGGGGCAAGGTCGATGGGACCCAGTACTTC
19,.,TRBV7-9,TRBD1,TRBJ2-6,CASSSGTALRLPGANVLTF,TGTGCCAGCAGTTCCGGGACAGCCCTTCGGCTGCCCGGGGCCAACGTCCTGACTTTC
14,.,TRBV7-8,.,TRBJ2-1,CASSLGPSRNEQFF,TGTGCCAGCAGCTTAGGGCCTAGCCGCAATGAGCAGTTCTTC
14,few,TRBV30,TRBD2,TRBJ2-1,CAWKGREGPNEQFF,TGTGCCTGGAAAGGGCGGGAGGGCCCCAATGAGCAGTTCTTC
17,.,TRBV4-3,TRBD1,TRBJ2-7,CASSQEAGQGADYEQYF,TGCGCCAGCAGCCAAGAGGCGGGACAGGGGGCCGACTACGAGCAGTACTTC
15,.,TRBV5-1,.,TRBJ2-3,CASSFPGGGTDTQYF,TGCGCCAGCAGCTTCCCTGGGGGAGGCACAGATACGCAGTATTTT
15,.,TRBV7-2,TRBD1,TRBJ2-3,CASSLERTGGNTQYF,TGTGCCAGCAGCTTAGAGCGGACAGGGGGCAACACGCAGTATTTT
12,few,TRBV6-5,.,TRBJ1-1,CASSYAGGTTFF,TGTGCCAGCAGTTACGCAGGTGGTACAACTTTCTTT
15,.,TRBV6-5,.,TRBJ2-5,CASSYSLGSQETQYF,TGTGCCAGCAGTTACTCGTTGGGCAGCCAAGAGACCCAGTACTTC
14,few,TRBV13,.,TRBJ2-7,CASSLGIGPYEQYF,TGTGCCAGCAGCTTAGGTATAGGGCCCTACGAGCAGTACTTC
13,once,TRBV29-1,TRBD2,TRBJ2-5,CSAATSGKETQYF,TGCAGCGCGGCGACTAGCGGGAAGGAGACCCAGTACTTC
14,.,TRBV6-5,TRBD1,TRBJ1-1,CASRYGQEGTEAFF,TGTGCCAGCAGATATGGACAGGAAGGCACTGAAGCTTTCTTT
14,few,TRBV7-9,.,TRBJ2-1,CASSPSYGAHEQFF,TGTGCCAGCAGCCCGTCTTACGGAGCTCATGAGCAGTTCTTC